Described below is a single T cell receptor (beta chain) sequence and its context. The sample originates from a study of T cell changes during pregnancy in multiple sclerosis. Germline V gene lookup returns CDR1 SGDLS and CDR2 YYNGEE. CDR3 length equals 13 residues. V gave up 2 bases and J gave up 8 bases, with 13 bases separating them. Sequencing was performed with immunoSEQ multiplex PCR; in TCRdb, only in-frame clones are kept and a portion is missing. The data hold roughly 30,000 clones, with 75% to 90% observed a single time. This rearrangement joins TRBV9 to TRBJ1-2, with D possibly being TRBD1 (5 bases). This TCR came from a female donor with multiple sclerosis, enrolled in a pregnancy study. Sequenced here: CD8+ T cells from peripheral blood mononuclear cells, sampled after pregnancy. The CDR3 DNA reads TGTGCCAGCAGCGTTGGACATCTTTCAGGCTACACCTTC. This sequence encodes CASSVGHLSGYTF.